These 22 T cell receptor beta chains share one sample of origin, sequenced in a study of shared clonotypes between healthy human individuals. CD45RO-negative, CCR7-positively selected cells formed the naive CD8 fraction, excluding terminally differentiated effector memory CD45RA+ cells. The repertoire was sequenced with immunoSEQ multiplex PCR; TCRdb's copy has only in-frame clones and lacks some. The data show over 2 million clones, about 95% seen once. Source material: naive CD8+ T cells sorted from blood. The receptors come from a man aged 18 to 29 in good health.

As for this clone: At the DNA level, this CDR3 is encoded by other sequences in the same sample as well. V and J are TRBV9 and TRBJ1-1; D gene unclear. V lost 0 bases, J lost 0 bases, and 3 bases lay in between. The CDR3 consists of 13 residues. The germline V gene encodes CDR1 SGDLS and CDR2 YYNGEE. The CDR3 is CASSVGMNTEAFF. The CDR3 DNA is TGTGCCAGCAGCGTAGGGATGAACACTGAAGCTTTCTTT.

The chain couples TRBV6-5 to TRBJ2-3, with D uncertain. CDR3 length: 13 residues. Per the germline V gene, CDR1 is MNHEY and CDR2 is SVGAGI. V was cut by 4 bases and J by 3 bases, with 8 bases left in between. The CDR3 loop is CASSSDQTDTQYF. The CDR3 DNA follows: TGTGCCAGCAGTTCAGACCAAACAGATACGCAGTATTTT.

This clone is a singleton in its sample. The chain is built from TRBV29-1 and TRBJ1-5; TRBD1 agrees at 8 bases. The CDR3 covers 13 residues. Germline CDR1 reads SQVTM; CDR2 reads ANQGSEA. The V gene end was trimmed by 3 bases and the J gene end by 5 bases; junction bases not matched to a gene: 3. CDR3 protein: CSVEDREDQPQHF. The DNA for the CDR3 is TGCAGCGTTGAGGACAGGGAGGATCAGCCCCAGCATTTT. Combining the CDR3 with reference TRBV29-1 and TRBJ1-5 gives the whole variable domain SAVISQKPSRDICQRGTSLTIQCQVDSQVTMMFWYRQQPGQSLTLIATANQGSEATYESGFVIDKFPISRPNLTFSTLTVSNMSPEDSSIYLCSVEDREDQPQHFGDGTRLSIL.

This chain links TRBV28 with TRBJ2-1; 13 bases fit TRBD2. The CDR3 runs to 16 residues. CDR1 and CDR2 from the germline V gene are MDHEN and SYDVKM. The junction had 14 bases not matched to a gene; V was cut back by 5 bases and J by 13 bases. The CDR3 loop is CASSPTSGGGGRTQFF. CDR3 nucleotides: TGTGCCAGCAGTCCCACTAGCGGGGGGGGCGGTAGGACCCAGTTCTTC.

Here the CDR3 DNA reads TGTGCCAGCAGCGAACAGGGGAGGGAGACTGAAGCTTTCTTT. Protein: CASSEQGRETEAFF. The chain carries TRBV7-8 and TRBJ1-1; TRBD1 matches 7 bases. Looked up from germline, CDR1 is SGHVS and CDR2 is FQNEAQ. The trim removed 5 bases at V and 5 bases at J, leaving 8 bases unmatched. The CDR3 runs 14 residues.

The chain employs TRBV9 and TRBJ2-7; weak D call: TRBD1 (6 bases). CDR1 is SGDLS, CDR2 YYNGEE, per germline. This CDR3 contains 13 residues. The V gene lost 3 bases and the J gene lost 5 bases, with 12 bases spanning the gap. This CDR3 reads CASSGLQGHEQYF. In DNA, the CDR3 is TGTGCCAGCAGCGGATTACAGGGCCACGAGCAGTACTTC. Together with reference TRBV9 and TRBJ2-7, the CDR3 gives the full variable domain: DSGVTQTPKHLITATGQRVTLRCSPRSGDLSVYWYQQSLDQGLQFLIQYYNGEERAKGNILERFSAQQFPDLHSELNLSSLELGDSALYFCASSGLQGHEQYFGPGTRLTVT.

The J gene is TRBJ2-3, the V gene TRBV10-1, with no clear D. V gave up 6 bases and J gave up 4 bases, with 5 bases separating them. In germline, CDR1 is WNHNN, CDR2 SYGVQD (reference sequence). The length of the CDR3 is 11 residues. The CDR3 is CASSGADTQYF. CDR3 DNA sequence: TGCGCCAGCAGCGGTGCAGATACGCAGTATTTT.

This chain links TRBV6-5 with TRBJ2-3, with 7 bases matching TRBD2. The J segment lost 0 bases and the V segment lost 0 bases, leaving 3 bases of the junction unmatched. CDR1 is MNHEY and CDR2 is SVGAGI in the germline V gene. The CDR3 runs to 16 residues. The CDR3 here is CASSYSGGSSTDTQYF. CDR3 DNA: TGTGCCAGCAGTTACTCAGGCGGGAGTAGCACAGATACGCAGTATTTT.

The gene calls are TRBV11-2 and TRBJ2-5; 9 nucleotides align to TRBD1. Germline-derived CDR1 and CDR2 are SGHAT and FQNNGV. This CDR3 has 15 amino acids. J was trimmed by 0 bases and V by 1 base; bases with no gene match: 0. The CDR3 nucleotides read TGTGCCAGCAGCTTAGGGGACAGGGACCAAGAGACCCAGTACTTC. This sequence encodes CASSLGDRDQETQYF.

V usage is TRBV15 and J usage is TRBJ2-5; either TRBD1 or TRBD2 may fit D (5 bases each). Between the trimmed V and J ends, which lost 1 base and 5 bases, there was a span of 8 bases. This CDR3 spans 13 amino acids. CDR1 and CDR2 (germline): LNHNV, YYDKDF (reference sequence). The CDR3 protein is CATSRGGEETQYF. The CDR3 nucleotides read TGTGCCACCAGCAGAGGAGGGGAGGAGACCCAGTACTTC.

The chain's CDR3 is CASSLEGGSGETQYF. CDR3 DNA: TGTGCCAGCAGCTTAGAGGGCGGGAGCGGGGAGACCCAGTACTTC. The V gene is TRBV7-9, the J gene TRBJ2-5; 7 bases are a match to TRBD2. The germline V gene encodes CDR1 SEHNR and CDR2 FQNEAQ (reference sequence). This CDR3 comprises 15 residues. Losses at the gene ends were 1 base for V and 5 bases for J; bases not matched to a gene: 7.

This chain uses TRBV6-6 with TRBJ2-5; tentative D call: TRBD1 (5 bases). Germline loops: CDR1 MNHNY, CDR2 SVGAGI (reference sequence). The CDR3 extends over 14 amino acids. Trimming took off 6 bases at V and 1 base at J, with 12 bases between the two ends. The CDR3 loop is CASSLPGSQETQYF. The CDR3 DNA sequence: TGTGCCAGCAGCCTTCCAGGGTCCCAAGAGACCCAGTACTTC.

The chain couples TRBV19 to TRBJ2-3, with 10 positions matching TRBD2. The V gene's germline CDR1 is LNHDA and CDR2 SQIVND (reference sequence). V was pared by 4 bases and J by 0 bases, with 16 bases of the junction left unmatched. CDR3 size: 20 residues. The CDR3 here is CASSTWGAGGPLQSTDTQYF. The CDR3 DNA is TGTGCCAGTAGTACCTGGGGAGCGGGAGGGCCACTGCAGAGCACAGATACGCAGTATTTT.

The rearrangement uses TRBV27 and TRBJ2-5; 10 bases line up with TRBD2. V lost 5 bases to trimming and J lost 5 bases; unmatched junction nucleotides: 5. The CDR3 is made up of 14 amino acids. Germline loops: CDR1 MNHEY, CDR2 SMNVEV (reference sequence). CDR3 DNA: TGTGCCAGCAGTCCCCTAGCGGGGGTGGAGACCCAGTACTTC. Its translation is CASSPLAGVETQYF.

This sequence joins TRBV4-1 and TRBJ2-3; D perhaps matches TRBD2 (6 bases). The CDR3 is 14 residues long. CDR1 and CDR2 from the germline V gene are MGHRA and YSYEKL. V was pared by 5 bases and J by 2 bases, with 11 bases between. In DNA, the CDR3 is TGCGCCAGCAGCGAGGGACTCCTCACAGATACGCAGTATTTT. Encoded protein: CASSEGLLTDTQYF.

V and J are TRBV27 and TRBJ1-5; D is unresolved. Per the germline V gene, CDR1 is MNHEY and CDR2 is SMNVEV (reference sequence). The CDR3 consists of 14 residues. Trimming took off 6 bases at V and 1 base at J, with 10 bases between the two ends. DNA for the CDR3: TGTGCCAGCAGGGCCGGGGTCAGCAATCAGCCCCAGCATTTT. Its translation is CASRAGVSNQPQHF.

V gene TRBV19 combines with J gene TRBJ2-7; 9 bases match TRBD2. The junction had 7 bases not matched to a gene; V was cut back by 5 bases and J by 5 bases. CDR1 is LNHDA and CDR2 is SQIVND in the germline V gene (reference sequence). The length of the CDR3 is 14 residues. CDR3 amino acids: CASSFAGGPNEQYF. The DNA of the CDR3 is TGTGCCAGTAGTTTTGCGGGAGGGCCTAACGAGCAGTACTTC.

This chain connects TRBV27 to TRBJ2-7, with TRBD2 as a possible D gene (6 bases). The CDR3 loop spans 15 amino acids. The germline V gene encodes CDR1 MNHEY and CDR2 SMNVEV (reference sequence). The V end was cut by 5 bases, the J end by 1 base, with 15 bases between. The CDR3 loop is CASSLSGDGSYEQYF. CDR3 nucleotides: TGTGCCAGCAGTCTGTCGGGGGATGGATCCTACGAGCAGTACTTC.

This clone was seen once. The chain couples TRBV27 to TRBJ2-7; D is unresolved. Germline V gene data show CDR1 as MNHEY and CDR2 as SMNVEV (reference sequence). The CDR3 has 15 residues. V dropped 4 bases and J dropped 1 base, with 14 bases sitting between them. CDR3 coding DNA: TGTGCCAGCAGTTATGACACCTCGAAATCCTACGAGCAGTACTTC. Its translation: CASSYDTSKSYEQYF.

The chain carries TRBV27 and TRBJ1-1, with unresolved D. Germline CDR1 and CDR2: MNHEY and SMNVEV (reference sequence). The CDR3 has 12 amino acids. V lost 6 bases and J lost 7, with 12 bases in between. The CDR3 is CASRDFLSEAFF. DNA of the CDR3: TGTGCCAGCAGGGATTTCCTGAGTGAAGCTTTCTTT.

The chain is built from TRBV6-5 and TRBJ2-7; a possible D gene is TRBD1 (6 bases). Germline V gene data show CDR1 as MNHEY and CDR2 as SVGAGI. V lost 5 bases and J 7 bases, leaving 12 bases between the germline ends. The CDR3 contains 12 residues. CDR3 DNA: TGTGCCAGCAGTACTACAGGGTGGGAGCAGTACTTC. Encoded protein: CASSTTGWEQYF.

The chain combines TRBV30 with TRBJ2-3; D not certain. The germline V and J ends were trimmed by 3 bases and 0 bases, with 7 bases remaining between them. The CDR3 loop spans 13 amino acids. Germline V gene lookup returns CDR1 GTSNPN and CDR2 SVGIG (reference sequence). As DNA, the CDR3 is TGTGCCTGGAGCCCCCATAGCACAGATACGCAGTATTTT. This translates into CAWSPHSTDTQYF.